The present T cell receptor (beta chain) was sequenced within a study of T-cell memory formation after mild COVID-19 (TCRdb year 2021). About the full investigation: Most TCR sequence clusters were specific to one of the two donors. In two donors, T-cell clones that expanded and contracted after mild COVID-19 were followed by sequencing TCRalpha and TCRbeta repertoires longitudinally. Two young, previously healthy adult volunteers, one female and one male, were included in the cohort.

From a lookup of the germline V gene, CDR1 and CDR2 are SGDLS and YYNGEE. The junction carries 7 bases between V and J, which are trimmed by 0 bases and 0 bases respectively. The CDR3 numbers 15 residues from cysteine through phenylalanine. Of all the DNA, just the CDR3 is kept, 45 bases in frame from base 1. For this clonotype: The antigen it binds to is not known. There are no base qualities to consult, and no much larger clone falls within one base.

Ficoll-Paque density gradient centrifugation was used to isolate PBMCs. General findings and caveats noted by the study authors: Balanced CD4/CD8 phenotypes were observed for clones contracting from day 15 to 85, whereas a bias towards CD4+ was observed for a second wave of clones expanding from day 15 to 37. SARS-CoV-2 specificity of the second-wave clones peaking on day 37 was not confirmed. The study included only a couple of mild cases, and larger cohorts that include severe cases with pre-infection samples were judged to be necessary. Contracting CD4+ clones turned up mainly in the CM and EM memory subsets, whereas EMRA was where CD8+ clones were enriched. Some responding clones were found in pre-infection memory, which suggests that pre-existing cross-reactive memory T cells took part in the SARS-CoV-2 response.

These reads were obtained on an Illumina NovaSeq 6000. cDNA libraries for TCRalpha and TCRbeta were prepared by 5'RACE using constant-segment primers, with sample barcodes and unique molecular identifiers added. RNA was extracted from every sample with Trizol reagent. Libraries were amplified in two PCR steps, with a second sample barcode and Illumina TruSeq adapters added in the second step. Libraries were sequenced on an Illumina NovaSeq with 2 x 150 bp paired-end reads. Under the source paper's analysis protocol: The reads were demultiplexed and collapsed into UMI-guided consensus sequences using migec v1.2.7. Using mixcr v2.1.11, the UMI consensuses were aligned to TRA and TRB V and J templates and assembled into clonotypes. Expanded or contracted clonotypes were those called significant by both edgeR and NoisET, with noise models trained on biological replicates. For edgeR calls, the cutoffs were a false discovery rate-adjusted p below 0.01 and a log2 fold-change threshold of 1. PCA with hierarchical clustering of max-normalized trajectories of the 1000 most abundant clonotypes was used as exploratory dynamics analysis. Each responding clone was given a CD4 or CD8 phenotype based on the CD4+ and CD8+ repertoires, which had been sequenced separately. TCRdb reran the public reads through fastp at Q25 and MiXCR, keeping productive beta chains. Each CDR3 protein appears once, grouped with its most common genes and DNA. TCRdb, not the original authors, processed these V and J calls. The sample has some 280,000 distinct CDR3 sequences on record, about a sixth of them singletons. The leading ten clones occupy 20% to 25% of the sample.

The sample taken for sequencing was PBMCs or a T cell subset sorted from them (not recorded which). The chain joins TRBV9 to TRBJ2-1, with no reliable assignment of the D segment. The TCR originated in a young man who had mild COVID-19 (a few samples of this study predate the infection). The sample titles of this study are shuffled in the database, so cell type and time point are left out; the donor was told from shared clones. The CDR3 region has the sequence CASSVGVSSYNEQFF. The base sequence is TGTGCCAGCAGCGTAGGGGTTAGCTCCTACAATGAGCAGTTCTTC.